This T cell receptor beta chain was recorded in a study of shared clonotypes between healthy human individuals. Study in general: Each donor contributed plates that comprised three CD4 naive, three CD4 memory, two CD8 naive and one CD8 memory. Study findings and constraints: Among several donors, roughly 5.4% of naive CD4 clonotypes were found in common. Sorted-subset sequencing, rarefaction showed, was incomplete despite large depth.

Looked up from germline, CDR1 is MNHEY and CDR2 is SMNVEV (reference sequence). V dropped 6 bases and J dropped 1 base, with 12 bases sitting between them. CDR3 length equals 14 residues. On this clone itself: The antigen is undetermined.

CD4+ cells underwent separation, giving CD45RA+ naive and CD45RA-negative memory subsets. Sequencing used immunoSEQ multiplex PCR; TCRdb keeps in-frame clones, though not all of them. The sample records millions of clones, 90% to 95% being singletons. This clonotype was sampled from a man between 18 and 29 years old in good health. The chain joins TRBV27 to TRBJ1-1; weak D call: TRBD1 (5 bases). The sequenced material came from naive CD4+ T cells sorted from blood. Subset defined: CD45RA+ positively selected. The CDR3 bases are TGTGCCAGCAGGGGGCGAGCTGAGAACACTGAAGCTTTCTTT. This translates into CASRGRAENTEAFF.